This passage covers 30 T cell receptor beta chains from one sample sequenced in a study of blood T cells in healthy people across ages. A second roughly 7 to 11 cycle PCR used barcoded and J-beta primers. TCRdb re-analysed the 5' RACE reads in MiXCR, keeping a single row per CDR3 protein. The sample holds about 600,000 distinct CDR3 sequences; around 50% are singletons and the top ten take around 25%. Sequencing input: blood. These receptor sequences come from a man at least 80 years old in good health.

The sample holds many counts of this clonotype. The chain links TRBV6-5 to TRBJ2-3, with 8 bases matching TRBD2. This CDR3 region has 18 residues. Germline CDR1 and CDR2: MNHEY and SVGAGI. V shed 0 bases and J 1 base; nucleotides not matched to a gene: 9. CDR3 protein: CASSYSIQAGVRTDTQYF. The CDR3 DNA is TGTGCCAGCAGTTACTCGATTCAAGCGGGAGTCCGCACAGATACGCAGTATTTT.

A note on this clonotype: With a much larger clone just one base away, this may be a read error. The chain has TRBV20-1 and TRBJ2-5, with D uncertain. From germline, CDR1 is DFQATT and CDR2 SNEGSKA (reference sequence). The CDR3 has 11 amino acids. CDR3 protein: CRARIQETQYF. CDR3 sequence (DNA): TGCAGGGCTAGAATTCAAGAGACCCAGTACTTC.

This clonotype was recorded once. At one end, the junction sequence differs from germline, possibly due to a read error. V gene TRBV10-2 combines with J gene TRBJ2-3; 9 positions agree with TRBD2. This CDR3 spans 14 amino acids. Germline CDR1 is WSHSY and CDR2 is SAAADI. The CDR3 reads CVSTPSGVTDTQYF. The CDR3, as DNA: TGCGTCAGCACCCCTAGCGGGGTCACAGATACGCAGTATTTT.

The gene calls are TRBV6-5 and TRBJ1-2; D call uncertain. Germline CDR1 and CDR2: MNHEY and SVGAGI. V lost 2 bases, J lost 9 bases, and 13 bases lay in between. This CDR3 has 13 residues. The CDR3 sequence: CASSYGDPASYTF. DNA of the CDR3: TGTGCCAGCAGTTACGGAGACCCCGCGAGCTACACCTTC.

The rearrangement uses TRBV14 and TRBJ2-6; TRBD2 matches at 7 bases. Germline assignment: CDR1 SGHDN and CDR2 FVKESK. J gave up 3 bases and V 0 bases, and 2 bases lay outside the gene matches. This CDR3 is built from 16 residues. CDR3 coding DNA: TGTGCCAGCAGCCAAGACGGGGGGATTGGGGCCAACGTCCTGACTTTC. Protein sequence: CASSQDGGIGANVLTF.

The V call is TRBV29-1, the J call TRBJ2-2; 7 bases are a match to TRBD1. V lost 7 bases, J lost 6 bases, and 5 bases stayed unmatched. The CDR3 is 12 residues long. Germline assignment: CDR1 SQVTM and CDR2 ANQGSEA. CDR3 sequence (DNA): TGCAGCGGTCGACAGGGCGCCGGGGAGCTGTTTTTT. Protein product: CSGRQGAGELFF.

The gene calls are TRBV6-5 and TRBJ1-2; TRBD1 aligns across 10 bases. The CDR3 runs to 14 residues. J lost 4 bases, V lost 7 bases, and 6 bases had no gene match. Germline V CDR1 and CDR2: MNHEY, SVGAGI. The CDR3 loop is CASKRTGGSYGYTF. The CDR3 DNA reads as TGTGCCAGCAAACGGACAGGGGGGTCCTATGGCTACACCTTC.

This clonotype has at least ten counts. The junction departs from germline at one end; a sequencing error may be responsible. The V call is TRBV6-5, the J call TRBJ2-7, with 10 bases identical to TRBD1. This CDR3 has 15 residues. Looked up from germline, CDR1 is MNHEY and CDR2 is SVGAGI. DNA for the CDR3: TGTGCCAGCAGTACTCGGGACAGGGGCTCCAACGAGCAGTACTTC. Amino acid sequence: CASSTRDRGSNEQYF.

The chain couples TRBV5-4 to TRBJ1-2; 7 nucleotides match TRBD1. The CDR3 is 17 residues long. V gave up 4 bases and J gave up 8 bases; unmatched junction bases: 20. From germline, CDR1 is SGHNT and CDR2 YYREEE (reference sequence). CDR3 DNA: TGTGCCAGCAGCGTCGACTCCGGACAGGTTCTAACCGGGGGCTACACCTTC. As protein: CASSVDSGQVLTGGYTF.

The chain couples TRBV20-1 to TRBJ2-1; D not resolved. This CDR3 is 8 amino acids long. The germline gives CDR1 DFQATT, CDR2 SNEGSKA (reference sequence). V dropped 7 bases and J dropped 15 bases, with 10 bases sitting between them. CDR3 in amino acids: CSVVGRFF. The DNA for the CDR3 is TGCAGTGTGGTAGGAAGGTTCTTC.

This clonotype was counted only a few times. The chain employs TRBV20-1 and TRBJ2-5; TRBD2 might be the D (5 bases). This CDR3 is 13 amino acids long. The V gene lost 3 bases and the J gene lost 4 bases, with 12 bases spanning the gap. Germline values: CDR1 DFQATT, CDR2 SNEGSKA (reference sequence). The CDR3 DNA reads as TGCAGTGCTAGTGAGGGTCTGAGAGAGACCCAGTACTTC. Protein sequence: CSASEGLRETQYF.

The chain uses TRBV15 and TRBJ2-5, with 8 bases fitting TRBD1. CDR3 length: 17 amino acids. CDR1 is LNHNV and CDR2 is YYDKDF in the germline V gene (reference sequence). J lost 2 bases, V lost 0 bases, and 8 bases had no gene match. The CDR3 loop reads CATSRDLFRDRQETQYF. The CDR3 DNA follows: TGTGCCACCAGCAGAGATCTTTTTCGGGACAGGCAAGAGACCCAGTACTTC.

A remark on this clonotype: One end of the junction is discordant with germline, which a read error may explain. This chain links TRBV20-1 with TRBJ1-2, with D perhaps matching TRBD1 (5 bases). This CDR3 has 12 amino acids. CDR1 is DFQATT and CDR2 is SNEGSKA in the germline V gene (reference sequence). The CDR3 sequence is CSARMTDYGHTF. The CDR3 DNA follows: TGCAGTGCTAGAATGACAGACTATGGCCACACCTTC.

V usage is TRBV9 and J usage is TRBJ2-3; no reliable D call. CDR3 length: 14 residues. Trimming shortened V by 10 bases and J by 3 bases, and 18 bases separated the two germline ends. Looked up from germline, CDR1 is SGDLS and CDR2 is YYNGEE. CDR3 nucleotides: TGTGCCTTCGGTCGGGTGGATGGTACAGATACGCAGTATTTT. Protein sequence: CAFGRVDGTDTQYF.

The genes are TRBV29-1 and TRBJ2-3; maybe TRBD2 (6 bases). The CDR3 is made up of 18 amino acids. The V end was cut by 0 bases, the J end by 7 bases, with 26 bases between. Germline assignment: CDR1 SQVTM and CDR2 ANQGSEA. The CDR3 here is CSVEDDDLRGNEGHTQYF. In DNA form, the CDR3 reads TGCAGCGTTGAAGATGACGACTTGCGGGGCAATGAGGGACATACGCAGTATTTT.

The rearrangement links TRBV20-1 to TRBJ2-7, with 11 positions matching TRBD2. From germline, CDR1 is DFQATT and CDR2 SNEGSKA (reference sequence). The CDR3 covers 13 residues. The J segment lost 3 bases and the V segment lost 6 bases, leaving 4 bases of the junction unmatched. CDR3 protein: CSASSGRNYEQYF. In nucleotides, the CDR3 is TGCAGTGCCTCTAGCGGGAGGAACTACGAGCAGTACTTC.

The chain couples TRBV19 to TRBJ2-7; a possible D gene is TRBD2 (6 bases). Germline CDR1 and CDR2: LNHDA and SQIVND (reference sequence). V was pared by 5 bases and J by 2 bases, with 22 bases between. The CDR3 contains 17 residues. The CDR3 nucleotides read TGTGCCAGTAGTCCCTCTCACGGACGACGGGAGACCTACGAGCAGTACTTC. Its protein is CASSPSHGRRETYEQYF. Supplemented by reference TRBV19 and TRBJ2-7, the full variable domain reads DGGITQSPKYLFRKEGQNVTLSCEQNLNHDAMYWYRQDPGQGLRLIYYSQIVNDFQKGDIAEGYSVSREKKESFPLTVTSAQKNPTAFYLCASSPSHGRRETYEQYFGPGTRLTVT.

The chain is built from TRBV4-1 and TRBJ2-1; D is possibly TRBD2 (6 bases). CDR1 MGHRA and CDR2 YSYEKL come from the germline V gene. This CDR3 comprises 14 residues. V gave up 1 base and J gave up 9 bases, with 13 bases separating them. The chain's CDR3 is CASSQGTAEGEQFF. The CDR3 nucleotides are TGCGCCAGCAGCCAAGGGACCGCGGAGGGTGAGCAGTTCTTC.

Many counts were recorded for this clonotype. The chain links TRBV6-6 to TRBJ2-7; D is undetermined. The germline V gene has CDR1 MNHNY and CDR2 SVGAGI (reference sequence). The V and J ends lost 4 bases and 5 bases respectively, with 6 bases between them. This CDR3 region has 11 residues. For the CDR3, the DNA is TGTGCCAGCAGTTCAGTTGACGAGCAGTACTTC. Translated, it gives CASSSVDEQYF.

This clonotype has only a few counts. J is TRBJ2-3 and V is TRBV7-3; TRBD2 might be the D (5 bases). The V gene's germline CDR1 is SGHTA and CDR2 FQGTGA. Trimming stripped 5 bases from V and 5 bases from J, with 17 bases between. CDR3 length: 15 amino acids. CDR3: CASSLNGGSVDTQYF. CDR3 sequence (DNA): TGTGCCAGCAGCCTCAACGGCGGGTCAGTAGATACGCAGTATTTT.

V and J are TRBV9 and TRBJ2-1; D ambiguous. The CDR3 contains 16 residues. With 0 bases removed from V and 0 bases from J, the gap between germline ends came to 10 bases. Germline values: CDR1 SGDLS, CDR2 YYNGEE. CDR3 bases: TGTGCCAGCAGCGTAGACCCACAGAGCTCCTACAATGAGCAGTTCTTC. It yields the protein CASSVDPQSSYNEQFF.

This clonotype has ten or more counts. The chain recombines TRBV6-5 with TRBJ1-1, with TRBD1 identical over 7 bases. CDR1 and CDR2 from the germline V gene are MNHEY and SVGAGI. This CDR3 spans 15 amino acids. The ends lost 6 bases at V and 1 base at J; junction bases unmatched: 8. This CDR3 reads CASSRAGQANTEAFF. In DNA form, the CDR3 reads TGTGCCAGCAGCCGAGCTGGACAGGCGAACACTGAAGCTTTCTTT.

V gene TRBV20-1 combines with J gene TRBJ2-1; D is perhaps TRBD2 (5 bases). CDR1 DFQATT and CDR2 SNEGSKA come from the germline V gene (reference sequence). Deletions cut 4 bases from V and 7 bases from J, with 26 bases between. The CDR3 runs to 17 residues. The CDR3 nucleotides are TGCAGTGCTAATAGGCGGGTTGACATCGACAAGATAAATGAGCAGTTCTTC. Amino acid sequence: CSANRRVDIDKINEQFF.

Concerning this clonotype: The junction shows a germline mismatch at one end, possibly a read error. V is TRBV6-1 and J is TRBJ2-2; the D gene could be TRBD1 or TRBD2 (5 bases each). Per the germline V gene, CDR1 is MNHNS and CDR2 is SASEGT. CDR3 length equals 14 residues. CDR3 bases: TGTGTCAGCAGGGACCTTACCCATGTCGGGGAGCTGTTTTTT. Its protein is CVSRDLTHVGELFF.

V and J are TRBV7-2 and TRBJ2-1; 8 bases map to TRBD2. CDR3 length: 15 amino acids. V was clipped by 4 bases and J by 9 bases; unmatched bases: 11. Germline lookup yields CDR1 SGHTA and CDR2 FQGNSA. CDR3 residues: CTSSYIAGYNGEQFF. The CDR3 nucleotides are TGTACCAGCAGCTATATAGCGGGATACAACGGTGAGCAGTTCTTC.

This clonotype was found many times. The V call is TRBV18, the J call TRBJ2-7; either TRBD1 or TRBD2 may fit D (5 bases each). Germline CDR1 reads KGHSH; CDR2 reads LQKENI. Trimming took off 6 bases at V and 4 bases at J, with 13 bases between the two ends. The length of the CDR3 is 13 residues. CDR3 residues: CASSPSREYEQYF. The CDR3 DNA follows: TGTGCCAGCTCCCCATCCAGGGAGTACGAGCAGTACTTC.

The CDR3 DNA is TGTGCCAGCAGCCCCCGGGGGGTAGGCTACGAGCAGTACTTC. Protein: CASSPRGVGYEQYF. The chain links TRBV14 to TRBJ2-7; 7 bases map to TRBD2. CDR1 is SGHDN, CDR2 FVKESK, per germline. V gave up 4 bases and J gave up 3 bases; unmatched junction bases: 6. This CDR3 is built from 14 residues.

This chain joins TRBV20-1 and TRBJ2-6; D is unclear. V dropped 3 bases and J dropped 4 bases, with 1 base sitting between them. Germline values: CDR1 DFQATT, CDR2 SNEGSKA (reference sequence). The CDR3 extends over 11 amino acids. Written as DNA, the CDR3 is TGCAGTGCTAGGGGGGCCAACGTCCTGACTTTC. Translated: CSARGANVLTF.

The chain employs TRBV30 and TRBJ1-1; D may be TRBD1 (5 bases). V was clipped by 1 base and J by 1 base, with 7 bases between them. CDR1 GTSNPN and CDR2 SVGIG come from the germline V gene (reference sequence). The CDR3 sequence is 13 residues long. CDR3 bases: TGTGCCTGGAGTGAGACAGAGAACACTGAAGCTTTCTTT. Amino acids: CAWSETENTEAFF.

This clonotype occurred a few times. V is TRBV10-3 and J is TRBJ2-7; TRBD2 agrees at 7 bases. The ends lost 7 bases at V and 2 bases at J; junction bases unmatched: 11. The CDR3 extends over 15 amino acids. CDR1 is ENHRY and CDR2 is SYGVKD in the germline V gene. CDR3 loop: CAITLGAGVAYEQYF. The CDR3 bases are TGTGCCATCACACTAGGGGCGGGAGTTGCCTACGAGCAGTACTTC.